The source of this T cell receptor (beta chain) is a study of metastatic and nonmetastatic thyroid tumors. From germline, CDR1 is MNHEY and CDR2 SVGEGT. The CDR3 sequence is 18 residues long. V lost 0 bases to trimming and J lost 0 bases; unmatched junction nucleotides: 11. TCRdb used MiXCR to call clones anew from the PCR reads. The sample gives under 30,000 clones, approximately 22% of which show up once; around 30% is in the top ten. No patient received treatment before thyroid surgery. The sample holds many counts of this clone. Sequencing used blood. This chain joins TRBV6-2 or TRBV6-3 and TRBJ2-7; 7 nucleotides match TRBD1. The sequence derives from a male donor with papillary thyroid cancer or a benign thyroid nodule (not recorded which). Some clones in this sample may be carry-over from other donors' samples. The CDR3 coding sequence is TGTGCCAGCAGTTACTCGACCATCCGCAGGGGGAGCTCCTACGAGCAGTACTTC. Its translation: CASSYSTIRRGSSYEQYF.